This T cell receptor beta chain was sequenced in a study of blood T cell repertoires in COVID-19. Germline assignment: CDR1 MDHEN and CDR2 SYDVKM. This CDR3 has 14 amino acids. V was pared by 5 bases and J by 6 bases, with 5 bases of the junction left unmatched. Using immunoSEQ multiplex PCR, the repertoire was profiled, and TCRdb retains in-frame clones only, with some absent. The profile shows under 150,000 clones, under 85% of them singletons. The chain links TRBV28 to TRBJ1-5, with 9 bases lining up with TRBD1. The sequencing input was PBMCs or T cells enriched from blood (not recorded which). The source is a man in his thirties or forties who had recovered from COVID-19. CDR3 protein: CASSPGTGIQPQHF. CDR3 nucleotide sequence: TGTGCCAGCAGTCCCGGGACAGGGATTCAGCCCCAGCATTTT.